One and the same sample provided the 2 T cell receptor beta chains below, sequenced in a study of beta chain features in type 1 diabetes. The sequenced template was cDNA made from the entire isolated RNA. Profiled with immunoSEQ multiplex PCR; TCRdb holds only in-frame clones, not every one. In the table there are about 360,000 clones, approximately 12% of which are singletons. Study-wide findings and caveats: Among all four CD4+ subsets, Type 1 diabetes patients had TCRB CDR3s that were moderately but significantly shorter.

Their antigen targets remain unknown. Sequenced material: naive CD4+ T cells from blood. Every receptor here comes from a young woman with type 1 diabetes.

V gene TRBV7-6 combines with J gene TRBJ2-1; TRBD2 aligns across 9 bases. Losses at the gene ends were 5 bases for V and 3 bases for J; bases not matched to a gene: 5. The CDR3 extends over 15 amino acids. Germline V gene data show CDR1 as SGHVS and CDR2 as FNYEAQ. The CDR3 region is CASSVLAGVYNEQFF. DNA for the CDR3: TGTGCCAGCAGCGTACTAGCGGGCGTCTACAATGAGCAGTTCTTC.

This clone was seen only a few times. The J gene is TRBJ2-7, the V gene TRBV5-1; no clear D gene. The V gene lost 0 bases and the J gene lost 8 bases, with 12 bases spanning the gap. Germline CDR1 reads SGHRS; CDR2 reads YFSETQ. CDR3 length equals 13 residues. This chain's CDR3 is CASSLAGLSKQYF. DNA for the CDR3: TGCGCCAGCAGCTTGGCGGGTCTCTCCAAGCAGTACTTC.